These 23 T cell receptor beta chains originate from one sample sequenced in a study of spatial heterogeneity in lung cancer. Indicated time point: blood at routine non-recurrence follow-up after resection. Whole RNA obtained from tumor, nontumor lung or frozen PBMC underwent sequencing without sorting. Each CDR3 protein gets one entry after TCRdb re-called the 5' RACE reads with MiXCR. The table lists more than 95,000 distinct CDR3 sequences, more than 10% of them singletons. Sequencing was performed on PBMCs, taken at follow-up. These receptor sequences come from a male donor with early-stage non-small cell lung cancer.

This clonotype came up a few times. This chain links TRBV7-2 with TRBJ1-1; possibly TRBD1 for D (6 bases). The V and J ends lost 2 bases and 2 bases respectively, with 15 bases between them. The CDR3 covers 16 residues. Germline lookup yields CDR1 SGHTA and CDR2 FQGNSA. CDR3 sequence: CASSLSGVRTNTEAFF. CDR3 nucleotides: TGTGCCAGCAGCTTATCAGGGGTCAGGACCAACACTGAAGCTTTCTTT.

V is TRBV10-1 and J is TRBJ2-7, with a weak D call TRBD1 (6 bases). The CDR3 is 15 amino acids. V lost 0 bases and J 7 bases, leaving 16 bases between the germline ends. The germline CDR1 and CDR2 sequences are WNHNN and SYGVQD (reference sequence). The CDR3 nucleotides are TGCGCCAGCAGTGAGTCCAGCAGGGGAAGCTCTGAGCAGTACTTC. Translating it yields CASSESSRGSSEQYF.

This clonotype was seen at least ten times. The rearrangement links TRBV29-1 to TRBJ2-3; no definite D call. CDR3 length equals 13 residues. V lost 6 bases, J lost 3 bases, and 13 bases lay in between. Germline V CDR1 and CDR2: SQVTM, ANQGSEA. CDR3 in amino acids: CSVLGRLTDTQYF. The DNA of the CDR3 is TGCAGCGTCTTGGGCAGATTGACAGATACGCAGTATTTT.

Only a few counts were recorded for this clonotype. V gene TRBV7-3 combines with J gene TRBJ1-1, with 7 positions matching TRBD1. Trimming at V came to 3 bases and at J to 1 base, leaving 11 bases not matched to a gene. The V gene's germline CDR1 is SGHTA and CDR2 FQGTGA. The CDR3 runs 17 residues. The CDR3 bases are TGTGCCAGCAGCTTTACAGGGGTTGCAGCAGGGAACACTGAAGCTTTCTTT. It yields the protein CASSFTGVAAGNTEAFF.

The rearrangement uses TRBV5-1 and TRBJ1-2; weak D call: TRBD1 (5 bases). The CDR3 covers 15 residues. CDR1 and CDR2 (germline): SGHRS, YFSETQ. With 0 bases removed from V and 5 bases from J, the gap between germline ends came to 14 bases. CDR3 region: CASSLDLTASYGYTF. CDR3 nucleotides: TGCGCCAGCAGCTTGGATTTGACAGCTTCATATGGCTACACCTTC.

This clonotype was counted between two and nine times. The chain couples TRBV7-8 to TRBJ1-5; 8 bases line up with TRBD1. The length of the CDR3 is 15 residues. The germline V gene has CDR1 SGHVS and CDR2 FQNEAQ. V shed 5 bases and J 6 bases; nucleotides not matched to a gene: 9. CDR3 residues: CASSPTGDPFQPQHF. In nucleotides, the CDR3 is TGTGCCAGCAGCCCGACAGGGGACCCCTTTCAGCCCCAGCATTTT.

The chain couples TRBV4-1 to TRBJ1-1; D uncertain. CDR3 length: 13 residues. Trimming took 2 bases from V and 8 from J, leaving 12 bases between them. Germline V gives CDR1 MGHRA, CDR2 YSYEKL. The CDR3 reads CASSQPRAGEAFF. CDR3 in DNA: TGCGCCAGCAGCCAACCGCGGGCCGGAGAAGCTTTCTTT.

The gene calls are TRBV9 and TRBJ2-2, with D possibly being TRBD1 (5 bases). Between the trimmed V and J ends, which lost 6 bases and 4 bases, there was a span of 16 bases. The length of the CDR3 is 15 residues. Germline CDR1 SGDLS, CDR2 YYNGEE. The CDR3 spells CASIYFRDCTGELFF. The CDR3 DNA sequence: TGTGCCAGCATCTACTTCAGGGATTGCACCGGGGAGCTGTTTTTT.

The CDR3 nucleotides read TGCGCCAGCAGAATTCAAGAGACCCAGTACTTC. Translating it yields CASRIQETQYF. The chain couples TRBV5-1 to TRBJ2-5, with unresolved D. The CDR3 spans 11 residues. From germline, CDR1 is SGHRS and CDR2 YFSETQ. Trimming pared 5 bases from V and 2 bases from J, leaving 4 bases between.

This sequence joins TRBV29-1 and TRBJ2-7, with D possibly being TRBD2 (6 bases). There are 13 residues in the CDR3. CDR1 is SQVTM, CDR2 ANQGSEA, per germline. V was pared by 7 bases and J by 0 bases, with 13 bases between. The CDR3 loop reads CSAHGGDSYEQYF. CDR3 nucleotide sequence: TGCAGCGCCCACGGAGGGGACTCCTACGAGCAGTACTTC.

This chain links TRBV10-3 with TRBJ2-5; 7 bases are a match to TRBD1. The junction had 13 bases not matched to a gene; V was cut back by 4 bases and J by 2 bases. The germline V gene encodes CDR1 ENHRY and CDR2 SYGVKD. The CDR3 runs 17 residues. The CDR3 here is CAISGFIGDSLQETQYF. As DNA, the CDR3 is TGTGCCATCAGTGGATTCATAGGGGACAGTCTACAAGAGACCCAGTACTTC.

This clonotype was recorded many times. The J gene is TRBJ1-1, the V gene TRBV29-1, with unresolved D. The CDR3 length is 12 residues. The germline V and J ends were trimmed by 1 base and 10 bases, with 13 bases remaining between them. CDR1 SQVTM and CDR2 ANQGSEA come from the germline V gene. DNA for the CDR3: TGCAGCGTTGAAGGGACTATCATTGGAGCTTTCTTT. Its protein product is CSVEGTIIGAFF.

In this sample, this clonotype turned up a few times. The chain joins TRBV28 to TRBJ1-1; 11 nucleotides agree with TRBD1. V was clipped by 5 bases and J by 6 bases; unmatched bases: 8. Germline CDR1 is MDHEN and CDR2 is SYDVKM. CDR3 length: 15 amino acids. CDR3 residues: CASSRTGGLLAEAFF. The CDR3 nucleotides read TGTGCCAGCAGTAGGACAGGGGGCCTTCTCGCTGAAGCTTTCTTT.

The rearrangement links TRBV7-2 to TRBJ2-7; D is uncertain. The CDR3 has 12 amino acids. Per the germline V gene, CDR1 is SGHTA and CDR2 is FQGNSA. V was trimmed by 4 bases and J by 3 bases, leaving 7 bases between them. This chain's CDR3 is CASSSPLYEQYF. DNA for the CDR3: TGTGCCAGCAGCTCCCCCCTCTACGAGCAGTACTTC.

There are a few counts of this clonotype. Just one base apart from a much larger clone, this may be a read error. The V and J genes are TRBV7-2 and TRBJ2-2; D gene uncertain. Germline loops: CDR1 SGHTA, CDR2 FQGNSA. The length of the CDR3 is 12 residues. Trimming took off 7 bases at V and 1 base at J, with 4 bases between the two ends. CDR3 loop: CASNLNTGELFF. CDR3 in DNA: TGTGCCAGCAACTTGAACACCGGGGAGCTGTTTTTT.

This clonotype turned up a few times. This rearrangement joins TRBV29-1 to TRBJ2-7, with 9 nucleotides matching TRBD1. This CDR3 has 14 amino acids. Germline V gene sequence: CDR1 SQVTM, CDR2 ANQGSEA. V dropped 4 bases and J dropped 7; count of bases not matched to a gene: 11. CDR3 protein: CSVGRQGGPREQYF. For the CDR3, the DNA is TGCAGCGTTGGACGACAGGGGGGGCCAAGGGAGCAGTACTTC.

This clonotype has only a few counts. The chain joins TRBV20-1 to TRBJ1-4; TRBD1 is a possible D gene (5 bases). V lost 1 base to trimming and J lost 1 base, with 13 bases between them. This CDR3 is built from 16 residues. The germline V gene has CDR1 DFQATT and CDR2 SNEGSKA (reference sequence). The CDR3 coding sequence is TGCAGTGCTAGAGGATCCAGCAGGGTAACTAATGAAAAACTGTTTTTT. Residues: CSARGSSRVTNEKLFF.

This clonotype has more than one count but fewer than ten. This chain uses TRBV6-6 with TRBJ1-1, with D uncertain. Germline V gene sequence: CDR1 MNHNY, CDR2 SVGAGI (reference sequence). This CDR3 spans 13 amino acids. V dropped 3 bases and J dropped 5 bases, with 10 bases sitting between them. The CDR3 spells CASSYELVTEAFF. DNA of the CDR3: TGTGCCAGCAGTTATGAATTGGTGACTGAAGCTTTCTTT.

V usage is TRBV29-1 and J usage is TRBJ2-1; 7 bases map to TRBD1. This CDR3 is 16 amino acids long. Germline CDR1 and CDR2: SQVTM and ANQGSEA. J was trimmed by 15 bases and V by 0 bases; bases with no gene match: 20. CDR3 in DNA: TGCAGCGTTGAAGATTCGAGGCCAGGGGGAAAACTCTTCCTGTTCTTC. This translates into CSVEDSRPGGKLFLFF.

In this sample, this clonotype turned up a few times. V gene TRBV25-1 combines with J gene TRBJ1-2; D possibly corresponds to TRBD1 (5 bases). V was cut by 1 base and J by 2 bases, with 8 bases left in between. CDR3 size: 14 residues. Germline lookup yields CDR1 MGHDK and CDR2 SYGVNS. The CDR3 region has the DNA TGTGCCAGCAGTGAATCCGGGGGAAACTATGGCTACACCTTC. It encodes CASSESGGNYGYTF.

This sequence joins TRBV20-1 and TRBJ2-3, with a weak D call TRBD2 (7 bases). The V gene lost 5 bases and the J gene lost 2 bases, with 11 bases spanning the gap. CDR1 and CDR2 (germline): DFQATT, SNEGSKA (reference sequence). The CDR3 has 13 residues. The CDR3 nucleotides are TGCAGTGCTGGGGGGGGCGACACAGATACGCAGTATTTT. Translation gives CSAGGGDTDTQYF.

The CDR3 reads CASSEAGQPDRYTF. Written as DNA, the CDR3 is TGTGCCAGCAGTGAAGCTGGCCAGCCCGACCGCTACACCTTC. The chain combines TRBV6-1 with TRBJ1-2; D unresolved. The germline V gene has CDR1 MNHNS and CDR2 SASEGT. V gave up 0 bases and J gave up 9 bases, with 14 bases separating them. The CDR3 is made up of 14 amino acids.

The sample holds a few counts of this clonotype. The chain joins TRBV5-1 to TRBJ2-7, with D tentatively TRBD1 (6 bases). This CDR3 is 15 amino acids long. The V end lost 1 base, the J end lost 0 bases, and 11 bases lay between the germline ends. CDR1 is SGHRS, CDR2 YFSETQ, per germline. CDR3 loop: CASSLLGQSSYEQYF. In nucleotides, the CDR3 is TGCGCCAGCAGCTTGCTTGGACAGAGCTCCTACGAGCAGTACTTC.